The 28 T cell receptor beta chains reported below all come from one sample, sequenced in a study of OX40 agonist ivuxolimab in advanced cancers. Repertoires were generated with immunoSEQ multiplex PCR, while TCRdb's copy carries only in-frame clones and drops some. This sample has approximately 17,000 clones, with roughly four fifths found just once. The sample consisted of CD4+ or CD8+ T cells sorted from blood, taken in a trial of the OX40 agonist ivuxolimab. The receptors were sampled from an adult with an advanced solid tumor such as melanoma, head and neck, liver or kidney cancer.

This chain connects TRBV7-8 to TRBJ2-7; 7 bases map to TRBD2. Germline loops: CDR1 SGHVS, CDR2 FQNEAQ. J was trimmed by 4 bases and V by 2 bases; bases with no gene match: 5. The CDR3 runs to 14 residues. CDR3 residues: CASSLLGEGYEQYF. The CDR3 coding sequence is TGTGCCAGCAGCTTACTAGGGGAGGGGTACGAGCAGTACTTC.

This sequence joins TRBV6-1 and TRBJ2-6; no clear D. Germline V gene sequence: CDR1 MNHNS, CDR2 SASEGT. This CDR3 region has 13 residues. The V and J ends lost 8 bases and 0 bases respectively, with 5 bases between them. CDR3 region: CASVISGANVLTF. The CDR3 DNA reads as TGTGCCAGCGTCATCTCTGGGGCCAACGTCCTGACTTTC.

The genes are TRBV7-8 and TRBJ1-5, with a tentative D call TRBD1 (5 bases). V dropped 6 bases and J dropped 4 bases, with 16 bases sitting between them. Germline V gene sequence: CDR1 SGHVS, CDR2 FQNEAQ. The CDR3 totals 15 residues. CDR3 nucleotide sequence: TGTGCCAGCAGTCCATGGCAGGGTGGGAATCAGCCCCAGCATTTT. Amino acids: CASSPWQGGNQPQHF.

The CDR3 bases are TGTGCCAGCAGCCCGGGGGAGGTGCCCGGGGAGCTGTTTTTT. Translating gives CASSPGEVPGELFF. The chain employs TRBV7-9 and TRBJ2-2; the D gene is possibly TRBD2 (6 bases). The V end lost 5 bases, the J end lost 6 bases, and 13 bases lay between the germline ends. The CDR3 is made up of 14 amino acids. Germline V gives CDR1 SEHNR, CDR2 FQNEAQ (reference sequence).

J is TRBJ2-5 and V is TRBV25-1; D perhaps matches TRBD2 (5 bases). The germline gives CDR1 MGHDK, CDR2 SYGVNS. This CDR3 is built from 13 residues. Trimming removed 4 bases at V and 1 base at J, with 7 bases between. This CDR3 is CASSAGLQETQYF. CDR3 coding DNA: TGTGCCAGCAGTGCAGGACTCCAAGAGACCCAGTACTTC. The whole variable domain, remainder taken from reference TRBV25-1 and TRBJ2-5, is EADIYQTPRYLVIGTGKKITLECSQTMGHDKMYWYQQDPGMELHLIHYSYGVNSTEKGDLSSESTVSRIRTEHFPLTLESARPSHTSQYLCASSAGLQETQYFGPGTRLLVL.

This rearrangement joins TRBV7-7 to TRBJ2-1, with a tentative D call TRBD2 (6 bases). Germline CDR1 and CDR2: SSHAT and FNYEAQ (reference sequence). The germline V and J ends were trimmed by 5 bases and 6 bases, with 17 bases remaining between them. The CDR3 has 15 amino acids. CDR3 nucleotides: TGTGCCAGCAGCCCGTCGTCTAGCGCTTTCAATGAGCAGTTCTTC. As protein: CASSPSSSAFNEQFF. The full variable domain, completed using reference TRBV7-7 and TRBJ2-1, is GAGVSQSPRYKVTKRGQDVTLRCDPISSHATLYWYQQALGQGPEFLTYFNYEAQPDKSGLPSDRFSAERPEGSISTLTIQRTEQRDSAMYRCASSPSSSAFNEQFFGPGTRLTVL.

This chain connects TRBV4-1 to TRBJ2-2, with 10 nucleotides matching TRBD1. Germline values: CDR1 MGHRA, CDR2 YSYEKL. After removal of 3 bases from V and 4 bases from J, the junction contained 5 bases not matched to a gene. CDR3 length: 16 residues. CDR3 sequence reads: CASSQTWTGGTGELFF. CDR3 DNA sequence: TGCGCCAGCAGCCAGACCTGGACAGGGGGCACCGGGGAGCTGTTTTTT.

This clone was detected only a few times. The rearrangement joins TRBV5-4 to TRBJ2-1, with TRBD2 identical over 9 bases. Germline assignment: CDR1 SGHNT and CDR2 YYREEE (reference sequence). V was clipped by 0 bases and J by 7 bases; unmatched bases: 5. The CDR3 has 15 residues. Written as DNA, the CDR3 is TGTGCCAGCAGCTTGGTAGCGGGAGATGGGAATGAGCAGTTCTTC. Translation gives CASSLVAGDGNEQFF.

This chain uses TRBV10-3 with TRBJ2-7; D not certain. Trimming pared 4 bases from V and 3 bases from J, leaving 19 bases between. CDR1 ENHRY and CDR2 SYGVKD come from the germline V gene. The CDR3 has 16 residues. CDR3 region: CAISGIVAEGDYEQYF. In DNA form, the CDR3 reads TGTGCCATCAGTGGAATAGTGGCAGAAGGTGACTACGAGCAGTACTTC.

The CDR3 region is CASSSSHLSEETQYF. The CDR3 DNA sequence: TGTGCCAGCAGCTCCTCTCACCTTAGCGAAGAGACCCAGTACTTC. This chain connects TRBV7-9 to TRBJ2-5, with D tentatively TRBD2 (5 bases). The CDR3 spans 15 residues. Trimming pared 4 bases from V and 3 bases from J, leaving 15 bases between. Germline CDR1 SEHNR, CDR2 FQNEAQ (reference sequence).

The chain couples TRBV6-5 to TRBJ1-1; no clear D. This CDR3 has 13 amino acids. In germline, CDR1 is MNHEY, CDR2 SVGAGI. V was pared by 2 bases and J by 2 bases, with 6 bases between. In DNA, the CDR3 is TGTGCCAGCAGTTACCGTGACAACACTGAAGCTTTCTTT. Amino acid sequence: CASSYRDNTEAFF.

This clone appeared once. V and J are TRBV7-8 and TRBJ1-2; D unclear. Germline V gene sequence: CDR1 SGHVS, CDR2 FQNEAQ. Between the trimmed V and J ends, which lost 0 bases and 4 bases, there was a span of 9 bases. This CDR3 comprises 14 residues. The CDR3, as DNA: TGTGCCAGCAGCTTAGCGCTCTCCTCCTATGGCTACACCTTC. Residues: CASSLALSSYGYTF.

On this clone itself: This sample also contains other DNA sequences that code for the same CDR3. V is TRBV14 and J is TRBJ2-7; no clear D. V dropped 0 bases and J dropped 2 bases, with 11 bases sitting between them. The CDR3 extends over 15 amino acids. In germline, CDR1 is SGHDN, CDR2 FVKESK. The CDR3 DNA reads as TGTGCCAGCAGCCAAGACGAGGCACTTCCCTACGAGCAGTACTTC. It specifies CASSQDEALPYEQYF.

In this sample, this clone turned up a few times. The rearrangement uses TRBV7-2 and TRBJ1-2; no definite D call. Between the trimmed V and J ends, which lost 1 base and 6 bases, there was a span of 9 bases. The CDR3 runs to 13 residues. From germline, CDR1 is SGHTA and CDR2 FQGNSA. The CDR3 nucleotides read TGTGCCAGCAGCTTAGGGGCAAACGATGGCTACACCTTC. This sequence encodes CASSLGANDGYTF. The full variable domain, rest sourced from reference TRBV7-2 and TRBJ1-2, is GAGVSQSPSNKVTEKGKDVELRCDPISGHTALYWYRQSLGQGLEFLIYFQGNSAPDKSGLPSDRFSAERTGGSVSTLTIQRTQQEDSAVYLCASSLGANDGYTFGSGTRLTVV.

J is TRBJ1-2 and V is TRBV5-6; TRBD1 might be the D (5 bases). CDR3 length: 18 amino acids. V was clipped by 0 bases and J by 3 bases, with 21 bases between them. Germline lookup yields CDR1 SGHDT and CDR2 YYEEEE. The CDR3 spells CASSLDPSFWGKDYGYTF. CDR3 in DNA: TGTGCCAGCAGCTTGGATCCCTCTTTCTGGGGGAAGGACTATGGCTACACCTTC. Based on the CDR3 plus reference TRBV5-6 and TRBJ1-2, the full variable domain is DAGVTQSPTHLIKTRGQQVTLRCSPKSGHDTVSWYQQALGQGPQFIFQYYEEEERQRGNFPDRFSGHQFPNYSSELNVNALLLGDSALYLCASSLDPSFWGKDYGYTFGSGTRLTVV.

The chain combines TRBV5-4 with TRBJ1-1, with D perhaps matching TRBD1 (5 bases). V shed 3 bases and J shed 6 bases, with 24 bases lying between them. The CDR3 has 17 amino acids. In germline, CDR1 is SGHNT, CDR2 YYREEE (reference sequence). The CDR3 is CASSSGGSVSRSAEAFF. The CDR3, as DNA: TGTGCCAGCAGCTCGGGGGGGTCCGTCTCTAGGTCGGCTGAAGCTTTCTTT.

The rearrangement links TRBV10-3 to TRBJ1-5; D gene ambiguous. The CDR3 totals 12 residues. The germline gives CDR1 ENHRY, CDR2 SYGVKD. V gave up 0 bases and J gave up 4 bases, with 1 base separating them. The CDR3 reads CAISESNQPQHF. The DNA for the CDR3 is TGTGCCATCAGTGAGTCGAATCAGCCCCAGCATTTT.

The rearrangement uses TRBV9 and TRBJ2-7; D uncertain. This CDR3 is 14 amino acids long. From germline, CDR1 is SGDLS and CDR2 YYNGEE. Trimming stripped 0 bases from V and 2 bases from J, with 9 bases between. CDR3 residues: CASSVDGYTYEQYF. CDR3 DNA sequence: TGTGCCAGCAGCGTAGACGGGTATACCTACGAGCAGTACTTC.

The CDR3 loop is CASSLYGDYEQYF. CDR3 bases: TGTGCCAGCAGCTTGTATGGGGACTACGAGCAGTACTTC. This chain links TRBV5-6 with TRBJ2-7; D not certain. This CDR3 comprises 13 residues. Between the trimmed V and J ends, which lost 1 base and 3 bases, there was a span of 8 bases. Looked up from germline, CDR1 is SGHDT and CDR2 is YYEEEE.

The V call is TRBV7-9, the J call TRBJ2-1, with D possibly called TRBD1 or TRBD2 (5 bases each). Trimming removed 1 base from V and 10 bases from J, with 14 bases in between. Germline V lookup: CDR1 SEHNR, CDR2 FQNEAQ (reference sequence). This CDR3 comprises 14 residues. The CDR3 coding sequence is TGTGCCAGCAGCTTAGTGGGGACCAGAGGGGAGCAGTTCTTC. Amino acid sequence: CASSLVGTRGEQFF.

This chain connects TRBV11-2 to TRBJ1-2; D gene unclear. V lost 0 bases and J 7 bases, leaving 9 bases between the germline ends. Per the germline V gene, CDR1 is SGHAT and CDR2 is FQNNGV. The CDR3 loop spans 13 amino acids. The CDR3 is CASSLEGIGGYTF. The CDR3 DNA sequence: TGTGCCAGCAGCTTAGAAGGGATTGGTGGCTACACCTTC. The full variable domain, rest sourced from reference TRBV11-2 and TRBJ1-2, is EAGVAQSPRYKIIEKRQSVAFWCNPISGHATLYWYQQILGQGPKLLIQFQNNGVVDDSQLPKDRFSAERLKGVDSTLKIQPAKLEDSAVYLCASSLEGIGGYTFGSGTRLTVV.

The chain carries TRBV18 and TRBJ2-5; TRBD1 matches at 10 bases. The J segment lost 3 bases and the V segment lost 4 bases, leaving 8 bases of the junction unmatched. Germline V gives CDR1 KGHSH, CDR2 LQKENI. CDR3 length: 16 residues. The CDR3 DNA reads TGTGCCAGCTCACGGGGACAGGGGAGTTGGGAAGAGACCCAGTACTTC. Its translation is CASSRGQGSWEETQYF.

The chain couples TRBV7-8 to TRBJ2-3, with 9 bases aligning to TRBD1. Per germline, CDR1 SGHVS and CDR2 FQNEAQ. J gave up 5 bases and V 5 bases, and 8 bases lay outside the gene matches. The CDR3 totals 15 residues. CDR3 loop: CASSDTGGAGDTQYF. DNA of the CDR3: TGTGCCAGCAGCGACACAGGGGGCGCGGGAGATACGCAGTATTTT.

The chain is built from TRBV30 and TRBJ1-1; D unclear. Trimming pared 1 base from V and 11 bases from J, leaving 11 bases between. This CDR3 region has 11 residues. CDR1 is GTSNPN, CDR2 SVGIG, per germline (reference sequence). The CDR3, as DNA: TGTGCCTGGAGTGACCCAAAAAGCGCTTTCTTT. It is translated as CAWSDPKSAFF.

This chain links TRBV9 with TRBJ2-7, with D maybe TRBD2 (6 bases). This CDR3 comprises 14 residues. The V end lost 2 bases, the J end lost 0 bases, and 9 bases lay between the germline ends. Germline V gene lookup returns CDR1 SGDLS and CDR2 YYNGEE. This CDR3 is CASSVGDFSYEQYF. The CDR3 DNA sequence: TGTGCCAGCAGCGTGGGGGACTTCTCCTACGAGCAGTACTTC. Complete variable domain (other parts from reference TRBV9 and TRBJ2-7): DSGVTQTPKHLITATGQRVTLRCSPRSGDLSVYWYQQSLDQGLQFLIQYYNGEERAKGNILERFSAQQFPDLHSELNLSSLELGDSALYFCASSVGDFSYEQYFGPGTRLTVT.

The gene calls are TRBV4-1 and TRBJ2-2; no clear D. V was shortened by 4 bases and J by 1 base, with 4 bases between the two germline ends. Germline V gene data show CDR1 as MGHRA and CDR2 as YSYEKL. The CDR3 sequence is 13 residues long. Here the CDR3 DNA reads TGCGCCAGCAGCCCCCTGAACACCGGGGAGCTGTTTTTT. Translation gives CASSPLNTGELFF.

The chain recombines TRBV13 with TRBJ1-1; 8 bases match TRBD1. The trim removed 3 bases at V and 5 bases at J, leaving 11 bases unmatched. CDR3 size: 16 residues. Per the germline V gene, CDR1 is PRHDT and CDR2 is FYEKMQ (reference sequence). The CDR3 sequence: CASSFSTGGVYTEAFF. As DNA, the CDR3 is TGTGCCAGCAGCTTCTCCACAGGGGGAGTTTATACTGAAGCTTTCTTT.

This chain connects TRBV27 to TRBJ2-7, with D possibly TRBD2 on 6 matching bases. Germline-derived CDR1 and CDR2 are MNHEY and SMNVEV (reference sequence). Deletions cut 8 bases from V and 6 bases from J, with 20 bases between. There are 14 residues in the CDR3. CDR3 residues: CASGPGLRRSEQYF. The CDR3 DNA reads TGTGCCAGCGGACCGGGACTTAGAAGGAGCGAGCAGTACTTC.